The text below deals with one T cell receptor (beta chain). Per the original data handling: Counts of nucleated cells, estimated from reference gene primer amplification, were obtained. Sequencing was performed with immunoSEQ multiplex PCR; in TCRdb, only in-frame clones are kept and a portion is missing. V, J and clone size are those of that table, while D and trimming were read from the DNA. The data hold 40,000 to 60,000 clones, with around 85% observed a single time. The CDR3 is 15 amino acids. V gave up 1 base and J gave up 1 base, with 10 bases separating them. Germline V gives CDR1 SGHAT, CDR2 FQNNGV. The sample originates from a study of blood T cell repertoires in COVID-19. Overall study: Specimens from acute and convalescent COVID-19 originated in the United States, Italy and Spain. T cells, B-cell-depleted T cells, or PBMCs supplied cDNA or gDNA.

The receptor was derived from a human donor in a cohort sampled during active COVID-19. This chain joins TRBV11-2 and TRBJ1-2; D is unclear. The sequenced material came from peripheral blood. CDR3 sequence reads: CASSLGVRFNYGYTF. CDR3 in DNA: TGTGCCAGCAGCTTAGGCGTACGGTTTAACTATGGCTACACCTTC.